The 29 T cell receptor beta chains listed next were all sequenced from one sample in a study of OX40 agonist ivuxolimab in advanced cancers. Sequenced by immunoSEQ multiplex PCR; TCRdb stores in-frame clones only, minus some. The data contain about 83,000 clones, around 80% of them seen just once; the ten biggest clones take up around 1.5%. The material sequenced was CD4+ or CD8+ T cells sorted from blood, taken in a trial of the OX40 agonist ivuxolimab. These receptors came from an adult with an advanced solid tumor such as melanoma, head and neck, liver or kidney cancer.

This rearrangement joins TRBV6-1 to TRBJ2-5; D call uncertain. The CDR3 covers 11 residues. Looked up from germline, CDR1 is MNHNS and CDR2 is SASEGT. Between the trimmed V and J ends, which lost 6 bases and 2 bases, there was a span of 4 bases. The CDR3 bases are TGTGCCAGCAGGGAACAAGAGACCCAGTACTTC. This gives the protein CASREQETQYF.

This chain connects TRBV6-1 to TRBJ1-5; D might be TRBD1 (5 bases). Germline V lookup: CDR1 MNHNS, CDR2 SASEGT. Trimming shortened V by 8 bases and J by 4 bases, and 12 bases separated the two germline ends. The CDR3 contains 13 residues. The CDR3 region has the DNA TGTGCCAGCGCAGGGACGCCGAATCAGCCCCAGCATTTT. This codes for CASAGTPNQPQHF.

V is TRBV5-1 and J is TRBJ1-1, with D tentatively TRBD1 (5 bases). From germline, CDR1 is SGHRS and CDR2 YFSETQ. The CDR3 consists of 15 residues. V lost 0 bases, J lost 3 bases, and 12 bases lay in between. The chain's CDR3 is CASSLGPGTYTEAFF. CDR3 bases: TGCGCCAGCAGCTTGGGGCCAGGGACTTACACTGAAGCTTTCTTT.

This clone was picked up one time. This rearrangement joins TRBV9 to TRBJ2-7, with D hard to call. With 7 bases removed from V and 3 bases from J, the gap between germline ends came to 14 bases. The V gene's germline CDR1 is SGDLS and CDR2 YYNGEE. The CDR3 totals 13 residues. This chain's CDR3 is CASWGRILYEQYF. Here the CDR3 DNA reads TGTGCCAGCTGGGGTCGGATCCTCTACGAGCAGTACTTC.

DNA for the CDR3: TGTGCCAGCAGCCAAGGGACACCCACGCAGCCCCAGCATTTT. Protein sequence: CASSQGTPTQPQHF. V is TRBV4-2 and J is TRBJ1-5; D is possibly TRBD1 (5 bases). CDR1 is LGHNA and CDR2 is YNFKEQ in the germline V gene. V lost 1 base to trimming and J lost 7 bases, with 11 bases between them. The CDR3 has 14 amino acids.

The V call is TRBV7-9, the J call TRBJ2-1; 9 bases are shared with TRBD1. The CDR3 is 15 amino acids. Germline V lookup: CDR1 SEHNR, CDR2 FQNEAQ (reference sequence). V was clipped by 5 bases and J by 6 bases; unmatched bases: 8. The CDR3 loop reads CASSLGGTGSNEQFF. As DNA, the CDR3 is TGTGCCAGCAGCCTAGGTGGGACAGGGAGCAATGAGCAGTTCTTC.

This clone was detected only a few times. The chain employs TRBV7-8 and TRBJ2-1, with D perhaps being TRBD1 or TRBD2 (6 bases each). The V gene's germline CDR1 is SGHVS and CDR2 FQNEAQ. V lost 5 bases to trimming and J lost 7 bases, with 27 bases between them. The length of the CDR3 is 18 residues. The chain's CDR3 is CASSPDRLGLSPENEQFF. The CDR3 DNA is TGTGCCAGCAGCCCAGACAGGCTGGGACTCTCCCCCGAAAATGAGCAGTTCTTC.

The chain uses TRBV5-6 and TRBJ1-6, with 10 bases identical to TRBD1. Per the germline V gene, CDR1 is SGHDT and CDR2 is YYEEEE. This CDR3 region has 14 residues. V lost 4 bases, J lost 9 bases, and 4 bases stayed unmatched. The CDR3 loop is CASSKGQGSSPLHF. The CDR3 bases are TGTGCCAGCAGCAAGGGACAGGGGAGTTCACCCCTCCACTTT.

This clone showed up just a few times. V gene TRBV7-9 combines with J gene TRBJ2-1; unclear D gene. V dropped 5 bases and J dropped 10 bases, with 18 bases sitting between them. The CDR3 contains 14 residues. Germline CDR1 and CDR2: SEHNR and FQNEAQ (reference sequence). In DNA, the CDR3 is TGTGCCAGCAGCCCACCTATCAAGGCTGGGGAGCAGTTCTTC. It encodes CASSPPIKAGEQFF. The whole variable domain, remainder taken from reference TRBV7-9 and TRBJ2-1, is DTGVSQNPRHKITKRGQNVTFRCDPISEHNRLYWYRQTLGQGPEFLTYFQNEAQLEKSRLLSDRFSAERPKGSFSTLEIQRTEQGDSAMYLCASSPPIKAGEQFFGPGTRLTVL.

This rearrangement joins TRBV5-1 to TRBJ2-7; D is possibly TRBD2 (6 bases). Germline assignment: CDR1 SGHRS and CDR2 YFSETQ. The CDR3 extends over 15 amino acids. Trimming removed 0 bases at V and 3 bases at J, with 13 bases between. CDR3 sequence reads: CASSLAGVNGYEQYF. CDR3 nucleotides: TGCGCCAGCAGCTTGGCGGGAGTCAATGGCTACGAGCAGTACTTC. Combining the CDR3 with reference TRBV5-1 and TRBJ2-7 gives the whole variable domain KAGVTQTPRYLIKTRGQQVTLSCSPISGHRSVSWYQQTPGQGLQFLFEYFSETQRNKGNFPGRFSGRQFSNSRSEMNVSTLELGDSALYLCASSLAGVNGYEQYFGPGTRLTVT.

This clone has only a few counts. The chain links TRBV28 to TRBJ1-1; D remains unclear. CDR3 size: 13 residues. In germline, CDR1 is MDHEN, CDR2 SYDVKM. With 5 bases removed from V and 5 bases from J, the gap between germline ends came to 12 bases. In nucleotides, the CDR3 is TGTGCCAGCAGTCTGGTTACGGGGACTGAAGCTTTCTTT. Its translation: CASSLVTGTEAFF.

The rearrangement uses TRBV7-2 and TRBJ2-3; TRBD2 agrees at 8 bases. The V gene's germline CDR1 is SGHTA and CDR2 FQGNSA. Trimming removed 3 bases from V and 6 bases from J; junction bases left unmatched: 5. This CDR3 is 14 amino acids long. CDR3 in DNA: TGTGCCAGCAGCTTCGGGGGGGCCCGGGATACGCAGTATTTT. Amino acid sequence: CASSFGGARDTQYF.

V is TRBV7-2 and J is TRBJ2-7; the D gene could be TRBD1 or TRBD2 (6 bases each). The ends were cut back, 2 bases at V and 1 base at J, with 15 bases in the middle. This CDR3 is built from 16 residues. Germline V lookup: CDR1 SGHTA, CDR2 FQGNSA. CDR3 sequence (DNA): TGTGCCAGCAGCTTACGGGGGCGGGACGGATCCTACGAGCAGTACTTC. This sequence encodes CASSLRGRDGSYEQYF.

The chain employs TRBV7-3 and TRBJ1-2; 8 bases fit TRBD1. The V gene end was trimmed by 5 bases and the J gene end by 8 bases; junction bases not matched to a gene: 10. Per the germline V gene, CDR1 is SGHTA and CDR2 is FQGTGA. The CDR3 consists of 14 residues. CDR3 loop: CASSPDRGRHGYTF. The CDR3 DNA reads TGTGCCAGCAGCCCAGACAGGGGCAGGCACGGCTACACCTTC.

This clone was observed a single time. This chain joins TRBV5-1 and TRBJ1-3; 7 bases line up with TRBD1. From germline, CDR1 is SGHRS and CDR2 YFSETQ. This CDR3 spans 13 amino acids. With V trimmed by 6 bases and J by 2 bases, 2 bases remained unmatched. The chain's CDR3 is CASTTGTGNTIYF. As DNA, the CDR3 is TGCGCCAGCACGACAGGGACTGGAAACACCATATATTTT.

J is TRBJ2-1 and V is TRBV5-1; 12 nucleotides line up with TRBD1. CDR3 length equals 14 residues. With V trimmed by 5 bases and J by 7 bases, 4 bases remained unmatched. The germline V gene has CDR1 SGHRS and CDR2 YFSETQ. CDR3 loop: CASSTGQGANEQFF. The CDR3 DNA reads TGCGCCAGCAGTACGGGACAGGGGGCAAATGAGCAGTTCTTC. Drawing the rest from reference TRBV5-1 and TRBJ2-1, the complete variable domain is KAGVTQTPRYLIKTRGQQVTLSCSPISGHRSVSWYQQTPGQGLQFLFEYFSETQRNKGNFPGRFSGRQFSNSRSEMNVSTLELGDSALYLCASSTGQGANEQFFGPGTRLTVL.

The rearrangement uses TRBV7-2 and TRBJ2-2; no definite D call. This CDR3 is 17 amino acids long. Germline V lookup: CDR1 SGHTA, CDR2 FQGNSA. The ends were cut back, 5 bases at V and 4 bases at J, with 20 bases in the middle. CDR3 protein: CASSLQSWVQGTGELFF. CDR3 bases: TGTGCCAGCAGCCTTCAGTCCTGGGTACAAGGCACCGGGGAGCTGTTTTTT. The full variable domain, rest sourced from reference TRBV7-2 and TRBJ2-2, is GAGVSQSPSNKVTEKGKDVELRCDPISGHTALYWYRQSLGQGLEFLIYFQGNSAPDKSGLPSDRFSAERTGGSVSTLTIQRTQQEDSAVYLCASSLQSWVQGTGELFFGEGSRLTVL.

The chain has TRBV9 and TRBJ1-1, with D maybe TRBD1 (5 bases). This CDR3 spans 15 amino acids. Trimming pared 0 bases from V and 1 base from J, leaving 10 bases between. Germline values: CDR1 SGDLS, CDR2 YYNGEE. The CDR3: CASSVAPDRNTEAFF. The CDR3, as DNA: TGTGCCAGCAGCGTAGCCCCTGACAGGAACACTGAAGCTTTCTTT.

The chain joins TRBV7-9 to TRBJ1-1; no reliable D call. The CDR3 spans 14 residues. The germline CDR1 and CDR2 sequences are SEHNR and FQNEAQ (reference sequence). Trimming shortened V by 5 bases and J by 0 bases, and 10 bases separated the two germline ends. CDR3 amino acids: CASSRGLLNTEAFF. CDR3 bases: TGTGCCAGCAGCCGCGGACTGTTGAACACTGAAGCTTTCTTT.

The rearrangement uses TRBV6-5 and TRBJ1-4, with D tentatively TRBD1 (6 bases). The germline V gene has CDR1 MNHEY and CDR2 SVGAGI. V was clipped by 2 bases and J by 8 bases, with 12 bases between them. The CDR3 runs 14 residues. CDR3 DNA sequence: TGTGCCAGCAGTTACAGCGCAGGGGTCGAAAAACTGTTTTTT. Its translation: CASSYSAGVEKLFF.

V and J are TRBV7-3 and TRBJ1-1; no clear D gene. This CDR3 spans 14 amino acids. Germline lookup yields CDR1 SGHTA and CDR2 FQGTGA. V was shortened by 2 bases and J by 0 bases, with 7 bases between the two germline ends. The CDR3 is CASSLERMNTEAFF. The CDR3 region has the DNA TGTGCCAGCAGCTTAGAGAGAATGAACACTGAAGCTTTCTTT. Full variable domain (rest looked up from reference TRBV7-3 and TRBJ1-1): GAGVSQTPSNKVTEKGKYVELRCDPISGHTALYWYRQSLGQGPEFLIYFQGTGAADDSGLPNDRFFAVRPEGSVSTLKIQRTERGDSAVYLCASSLERMNTEAFFGQGTRLTVV.

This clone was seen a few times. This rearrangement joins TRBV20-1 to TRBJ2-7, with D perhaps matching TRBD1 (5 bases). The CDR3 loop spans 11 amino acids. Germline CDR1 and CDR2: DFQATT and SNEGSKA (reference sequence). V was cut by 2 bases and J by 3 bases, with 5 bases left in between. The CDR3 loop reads CSARQGYEQYF. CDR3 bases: TGCAGTGCTAGACAGGGCTACGAGCAGTACTTC.

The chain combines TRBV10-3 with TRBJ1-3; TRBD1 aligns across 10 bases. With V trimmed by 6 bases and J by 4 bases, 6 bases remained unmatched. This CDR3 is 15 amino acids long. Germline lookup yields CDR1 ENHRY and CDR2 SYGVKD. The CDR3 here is CAIREGQGVGNTIYF. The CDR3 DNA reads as TGTGCCATCAGGGAAGGACAGGGGGTCGGAAACACCATATATTTT.

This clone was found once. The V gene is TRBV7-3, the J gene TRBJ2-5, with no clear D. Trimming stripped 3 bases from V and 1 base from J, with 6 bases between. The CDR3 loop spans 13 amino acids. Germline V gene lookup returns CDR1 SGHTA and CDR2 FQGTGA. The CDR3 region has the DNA TGTGCCAGCAGCTTGAGGAGCCAAGAGACCCAGTACTTC. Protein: CASSLRSQETQYF.

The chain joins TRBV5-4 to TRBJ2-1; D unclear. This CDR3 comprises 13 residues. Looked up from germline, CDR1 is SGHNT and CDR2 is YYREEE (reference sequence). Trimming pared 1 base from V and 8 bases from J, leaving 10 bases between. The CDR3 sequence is CASSLSAIHEQFF. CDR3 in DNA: TGTGCCAGCAGCTTGTCGGCTATCCATGAGCAGTTCTTC.

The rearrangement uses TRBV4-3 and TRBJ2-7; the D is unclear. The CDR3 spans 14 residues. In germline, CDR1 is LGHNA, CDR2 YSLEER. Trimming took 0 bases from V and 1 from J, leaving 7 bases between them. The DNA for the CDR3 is TGCGCCAGCAGCCAAGATACGGAGTCCTACGAGCAGTACTTC. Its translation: CASSQDTESYEQYF.

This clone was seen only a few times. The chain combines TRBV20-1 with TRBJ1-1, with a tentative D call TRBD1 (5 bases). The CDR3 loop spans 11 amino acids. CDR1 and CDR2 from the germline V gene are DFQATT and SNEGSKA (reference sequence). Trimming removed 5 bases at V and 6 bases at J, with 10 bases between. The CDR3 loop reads CSAGGVAEAFF. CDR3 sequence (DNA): TGCAGTGCTGGGGGAGTGGCTGAAGCTTTCTTT.

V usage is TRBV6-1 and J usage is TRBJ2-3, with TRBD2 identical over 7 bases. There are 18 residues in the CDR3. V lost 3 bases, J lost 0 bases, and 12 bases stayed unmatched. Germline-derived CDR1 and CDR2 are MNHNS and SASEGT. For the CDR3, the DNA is TGTGCCAGCAGTGACCGACCCCCCGGACTAGTAAGCACAGATACGCAGTATTTT. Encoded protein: CASSDRPPGLVSTDTQYF.

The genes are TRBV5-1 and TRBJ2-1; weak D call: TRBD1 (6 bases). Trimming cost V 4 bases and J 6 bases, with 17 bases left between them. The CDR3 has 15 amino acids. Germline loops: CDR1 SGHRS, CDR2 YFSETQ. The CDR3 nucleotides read TGCGCCAGCAGCACGACAGGTTATCGTTCCAATGAGCAGTTCTTC. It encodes CASSTTGYRSNEQFF.